The sequence of this TCR beta chain was determined in a study of blood T cell repertoires in COVID-19. Clones were read by immunoSEQ multiplex PCR, and TCRdb kept only the in-frame ones, dropping some. The sample has some 230,000 clones; about nine tenths are singletons. The CDR3 extends over 13 amino acids. V lost 5 bases and J lost 6, with 10 bases in between. Looked up from germline, CDR1 is SGHTA and CDR2 is FQGNSA. What was sequenced was peripheral blood. The chain recombines TRBV7-2 with TRBJ2-2; a possible D gene is TRBD1 (6 bases). This sequence originates from a man aged 30-40 years who had recovered from COVID-19. CDR3 protein: CASSVNRAGELFF. The CDR3, as DNA: TGTGCCAGCAGCGTTAACAGGGCCGGGGAGCTGTTTTTT.